This T cell receptor beta chain was observed in a study of blood T cell repertoires in COVID-19. Study details: Collection of acute and convalescent COVID-19 samples took place in the United States, Italy and Spain.

Original data processing: Counts of nucleated cells, estimated from reference gene primer amplification, were obtained. Here immunoSEQ multiplex PCR was the method, and the copy in TCRdb shows in-frame clones only, minus some. V and J calls and clone size follow that table, whereas D and trimming were derived from the DNA. The repertoire consists of about 280,000 clones, with 85% occurring once and the leading ten covering approximately 12%. In germline, CDR1 is ENHRY, CDR2 SYGVKD. J lost 10 bases, V lost 5 bases, and 14 bases had no gene match. This CDR3 comprises 15 residues. Sequencing was performed on peripheral blood. The origin of this receptor is a human donor in a cohort sampled during active COVID-19. V gene TRBV10-3 combines with J gene TRBJ2-1, with TRBD2 identical over 7 bases. This CDR3 reads CAISPSGTTGGEQFF. CDR3 DNA: TGTGCCATCAGTCCCAGCGGGACCACTGGGGGGGAGCAGTTCTTC.